A selection of T cell receptor beta chains follows, all from one sample in a study of cytomegalovirus exposure and HLA in healthy donors. Repertoires were generated with immunoSEQ multiplex PCR, while TCRdb's copy carries only in-frame clones and drops some. The table records 150,000 to 180,000 clones, 80% of them present only once. Sequencing input: PBMCs. The receptor set was obtained from a woman aged 40 to 55 in good health and CMV-seropositive. The CDR3 runs from the conserved cysteine through the conserved F or W. The order of the fields is D gene, V gene, J gene, clone size, CDR3 protein, CDR3 DNA. D genes are given only for firm matches. A clone size is listed for some rows: how often the clone was seen (once, few, many), or a class if it is expanded.

TRBD2	TRBV5-5	TRBJ2-2	few	CASSLSHGSGPNTGELFF	TGTGCCAGCAGCTTGTCCCATGGTAGCGGGCCTAACACCGGGGAGCTGTTTTTT
-	TRBV5-4	TRBJ2-6	-	CASSLRAGGANVLTF	TGTGCCAGCAGCCTCAGAGCGGGCGGGGCCAACGTCCTGACTTTC
TRBD2	TRBV2	TRBJ2-5	-	CASVARGGPGETQYF	TGTGCCAGCGTTGCACGCGGGGGACCTGGGGAGACCCAGTACTTC
TRBD1	TRBV6-6	TRBJ2-5	-	CASSYSFGTGQETQYF	TGTGCCAGCAGTTACTCATTCGGGACAGGCCAAGAGACCCAGTACTTC
-	TRBV4-1	TRBJ2-7	-	CASSLQDQGLGEQYF	TGCGCCAGCAGCCTCCAGGACCAGGGATTAGGCGAGCAGTACTTC
TRBD2	TRBV6-5	TRBJ2-1	-	CASPSRLAPYNEQFF	TGTGCCAGCCCGTCCAGACTAGCGCCCTACAATGAGCAGTTCTTC
-	TRBV27	TRBJ1-5	-	CASSWNRGNQPQHF	TGTGCCAGCAGTTGGAACAGAGGCAATCAGCCCCAGCATTTT
-	TRBV6-5	TRBJ2-7	-	CASSLPPGQYF	TGTGCCAGCAGTCTACCACCGGGGCAGTACTTC
TRBD2	TRBV15	TRBJ2-7	-	CATSRGVAGSYEQYF	TGTGCCACCAGCAGAGGGGTAGCGGGGTCCTACGAGCAGTACTTC
-	TRBV27	TRBJ2-5	few	CASSFFGGETQYF	TGTGCCAGCAGTTTCTTTGGGGGGGAGACCCAGTACTTC
-	TRBV6-6	TRBJ2-3	few	CASTTTPHTDTQYF	TGTGCCAGCACCACAACCCCCCACACAGATACGCAGTATTTT
TRBD2	TRBV18	TRBJ2-3	once	CASSPLAGGRGTDTQYF	TGTGCCAGCTCACCCCTAGCGGGAGGGCGTGGCACAGATACGCAGTATTTT
-	TRBV28	TRBJ2-7	-	CASSPPGDNSYEQYF	TGTGCCAGCAGTCCTCCCGGGGACAACTCCTACGAGCAGTACTTC
-	TRBV30	TRBJ1-5	-	CAWSGNQGQPQHF	TGTGCCTGGAGTGGTAACCAGGGTCAGCCCCAGCATTTT
TRBD1	TRBV7-9	TRBJ1-1	-	CASSARTGEEAFF	TGTGCCAGCAGCGCAAGGACAGGGGAAGAAGCTTTCTTT
TRBD2	TRBV19	TRBJ2-1	-	CASSIGTSGSNEQFF	TGTGCCAGTAGTATCGGGACTAGCGGGAGTAATGAGCAGTTCTTC
TRBD2	TRBV5-5	TRBJ2-2	-	CASSSGGIRTGELFF	TGTGCCAGCAGCTCGGGGGGTATAAGGACCGGGGAGCTGTTTTTT
TRBD2	TRBV19	TRBJ2-5	-	CASSISGLAGGGETQYF	TGTGCCAGTAGTATATCAGGACTAGCGGGAGGTGGAGAGACCCAGTACTTC
TRBD2	TRBV9	TRBJ2-6	-	CASSALAGVPGANVLTF	TGTGCCAGCAGCGCCTTAGCGGGAGTTCCTGGGGCCAACGTCCTGACTTTC
-	TRBV7-9	TRBJ1-2	few	CASSFNVRGSEGGYTF	TGTGCCAGCAGCTTTAATGTTCGGGGGTCGGAGGGGGGCTACACCTTC
-	TRBV2	TRBJ2-1	once	CASSEWAFRNSIYNEQFF	TGTGCCAGCAGTGAGTGGGCATTCAGGAATTCGATTTACAATGAGCAGTTCTTC
-	TRBV9	TRBJ1-2	-	CASSVTDTYVGYGYTF	TGTGCCAGCAGCGTCACGGACACGTACGTCGGCTATGGCTACACCTTC
TRBD2	TRBV9	TRBJ2-2	-	CASSSISTSRNTGELFF	TGTGCCAGCAGCTCCATTTCGACTAGCAGGAACACCGGGGAGCTGTTTTTT
TRBD1	TRBV6-6	TRBJ2-3	-	CASSYSTGARDTQYF	TGTGCCAGCAGTTACTCGACAGGGGCAAGGGATACGCAGTATTTT
TRBD2	TRBV15	TRBJ2-7	few	CATSRGTSGRFDEQYF	TGTGCCACCAGCAGGGGTACTAGCGGGAGGTTCGACGAGCAGTACTTC
TRBD1	TRBV29-1	TRBJ2-7	-	CSAGQGHSYEQYF	TGCAGCGCTGGACAGGGTCACTCCTACGAGCAGTACTTC
TRBD2	TRBV10-2	TRBJ2-1	-	CASLSSGRGEQFF	TGCGCCAGTCTTTCTAGCGGGAGGGGTGAGCAGTTCTTC
-	TRBV5-1	TRBJ1-2	-	CASSLSGRGDYGYTF	TGCGCCAGCAGCTTGTCAGGCAGGGGTGACTATGGCTACACCTTC
-	TRBV4-1	TRBJ2-3	few	CASSQAADTQYF	TGCGCCAGCAGCCAAGCAGCAGATACGCAGTATTTT
-	TRBV5-1	TRBJ1-2	-	CASSLADRNYGYTF	TGCGCCAGCAGCTTGGCTGACAGGAACTATGGCTACACCTTC
-	TRBV19	TRBJ1-5	-	CASSTAGNSNQPQHF	TGTGCCAGTAGTACGGCGGGGAATAGCAATCAGCCCCAGCATTTT
TRBD2	TRBV27	TRBJ2-1	-	CASSLQIPLAGKAYNEQFF	TGTGCCAGCAGTTTACAAATTCCCCTAGCGGGAAAGGCCTACAATGAGCAGTTCTTC
-	TRBV5-1	TRBJ2-5	-	CASSLAGGGAQETQYF	TGCGCCAGCAGCTTGGCTGGGGGCGGAGCCCAAGAGACCCAGTACTTC
-	TRBV19	TRBJ1-5	-	CASTSAGGLDQPQHF	TGTGCCAGTACCTCGGCGGGGGGCCTCGATCAGCCCCAGCATTTT
TRBD2	TRBV7-2	TRBJ2-7	-	CASSSGLAGVEQYF	TGTGCCAGCAGCTCAGGACTAGCGGGAGTTGAGCAGTACTTC
-	TRBV5-5	TRBJ2-1	-	CASSLTAEQFF	TGTGCCAGCAGCTTGACAGCCGAGCAGTTCTTC
-	TRBV6-4	TRBJ1-2	-	CASSTAQENYGYTF	TGTGCCAGCAGTACGGCACAGGAGAACTATGGCTACACCTTC
-	TRBV28	TRBJ2-1	-	CASSSRRNEQFF	TGTGCCAGCAGTTCCCGTCGCAATGAGCAGTTCTTC
-	TRBV7-9	TRBJ1-2	once	CSSSATEYGYTF	TGTTCCAGCAGCGCGACAGAATATGGCTACACCTTC
TRBD2	TRBV7-9	TRBJ2-7	-	CASSVVGTSQSYEQYF	TGTGCCAGCAGCGTAGTAGGGACTAGCCAATCCTACGAGCAGTACTTC
TRBD2	TRBV5-1	TRBJ2-5	-	CASSSPSGSSETQYF	TGCGCCAGCAGCTCCCCTAGCGGGAGTTCTGAGACCCAGTACTTC
-	TRBV18	TRBJ1-1	-	CASSRNIAAEAFF	TGTGCCAGCTCACGGAACATCGCGGCGGAAGCTTTCTTT
TRBD1	TRBV5-1	TRBJ2-1	-	CASRQGQGAFNEQFF	TGCGCCAGCCGACAGGGACAGGGGGCTTTCAATGAGCAGTTCTTC
-	TRBV27	TRBJ2-1	-	CASSLTESSYNEQFF	TGTGCCAGCAGTTTAACAGAGAGCTCCTACAATGAGCAGTTCTTC
TRBD1	TRBV18	TRBJ2-1	-	CASSPRDSKNNEQFF	TGTGCCAGCTCACCCCGGGACAGCAAAAACAATGAGCAGTTCTTC
-	TRBV25-1	TRBJ1-5	once	CASSRGGGSNQPQHF	TGTGCCAGCTCAAGGGGGGGTGGAAGCAATCAGCCCCAGCATTTT
-	TRBV2	TRBJ2-7	-	CASSTRDYEQYF	TGTGCCAGCAGTACTCGAGACTACGAGCAGTACTTC
TRBD1	TRBV30	TRBJ1-4	once	CAWSAGTVGAEKLFF	TGTGCCTGGAGTGCCGGGACAGTGGGGGCTGAAAAACTGTTTTTT